This T cell receptor beta chain was captured by sequencing in a study of blood T cell repertoires in COVID-19. Looking at the study overall: Samples came from the United States, Italy and Spain, spanning acute and convalescent COVID-19.

From germline, CDR1 is MGHRA and CDR2 YSYEKL. The CDR3 is 18 amino acids. J gave up 3 bases and V 6 bases, and 14 bases lay outside the gene matches. Per the authors' pipeline: The assay estimated nucleated cells by amplifying reference gene primers. Data came from immunoSEQ multiplex PCR; TCRdb stores just in-frame clones and leaves some out. V and J calls and clone size are given by that table; D and trimming were obtained from the DNA. The sample holds around 100,000 clones; under 90% are singletons and the top ten take approximately 22%. This clone has more than one count but fewer than ten. The chain uses TRBV4-1 and TRBJ2-7; 13 bases match TRBD2. The sample taken for sequencing was peripheral blood. This clonotype was obtained from a human donor in a cohort sampled during active COVID-19. CDR3 nucleotide sequence: TGCGCCAGCAGGAGATATGGACTAGCGGGAGAAGGCAACTACGAGCAGTACTTC. This gives the protein CASRRYGLAGEGNYEQYF.